Here is one T cell receptor beta chain with its context. The sample is drawn from a study of cytomegalovirus exposure and HLA in healthy donors. V lost 3 bases to trimming and J lost 4 bases; unmatched junction nucleotides: 0. CDR3 length: 13 amino acids. The V gene's germline CDR1 is SNHLY and CDR2 FYNNEI. The PCR employed 60 Vbeta primers together with 13 Jbeta primers. The repertoire was sequenced with immunoSEQ multiplex PCR; TCRdb's copy has only in-frame clones and lacks some. This table has about 160,000 clones, about 80% appearing once. The source material was PBMCs. The receptor's source is a man younger than 45 in good health and CMV-seronegative. J is TRBJ1-1 and V is TRBV2, with 9 bases matching TRBD1. CDR3 protein: CASSETGGTEAFF. CDR3 nucleotides: TGTGCCAGCAGTGAGACAGGGGGCACTGAAGCTTTCTTT.